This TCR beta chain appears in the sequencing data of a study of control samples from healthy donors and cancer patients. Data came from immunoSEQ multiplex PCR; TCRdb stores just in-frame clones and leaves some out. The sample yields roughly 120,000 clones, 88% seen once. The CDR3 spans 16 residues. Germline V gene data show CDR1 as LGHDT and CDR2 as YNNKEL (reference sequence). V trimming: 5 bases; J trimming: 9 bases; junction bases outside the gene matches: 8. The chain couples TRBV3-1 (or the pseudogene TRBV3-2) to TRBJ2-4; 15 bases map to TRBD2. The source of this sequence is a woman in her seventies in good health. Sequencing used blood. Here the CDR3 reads CASSFGLAGGPVIQYF. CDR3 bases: TGTGCCAGCAGCTTCGGACTAGCGGGGGGGCCCGTCATTCAGTACTTC.